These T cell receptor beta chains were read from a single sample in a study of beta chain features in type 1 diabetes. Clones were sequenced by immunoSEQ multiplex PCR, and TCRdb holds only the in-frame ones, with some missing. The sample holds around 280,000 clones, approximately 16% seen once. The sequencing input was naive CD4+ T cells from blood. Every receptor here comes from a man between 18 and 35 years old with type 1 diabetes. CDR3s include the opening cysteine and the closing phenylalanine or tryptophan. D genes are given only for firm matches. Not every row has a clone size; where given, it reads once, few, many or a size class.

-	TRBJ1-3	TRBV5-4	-	CASSVQGSGNTIYF	TGTGCCAGCAGCGTACAGGGAAGTGGAAACACCATATATTTT
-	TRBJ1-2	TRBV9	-	CASSVEQGNYGYTF	TGTGCCAGCAGCGTAGAACAGGGAAACTATGGCTACACCTTC
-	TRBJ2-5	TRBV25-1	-	CASSDPSQETQYF	TGTGCCAGCAGTGACCCCTCCCAGGAGACCCAGTACTTC
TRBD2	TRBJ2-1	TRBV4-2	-	CASSRPGLAGGGQFF	TGTGCCAGCAGCCGCCCGGGACTAGCGGGAGGAGGGCAGTTCTTC
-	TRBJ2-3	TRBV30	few	CAWSTGTDTQYF	TGTGCCTGGAGTACGGGCACAGATACGCAGTATTTT
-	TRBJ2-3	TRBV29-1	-	CSERRRSPDTQYF	TGCAGCGAAAGGAGACGGAGCCCAGATACGCAGTATTTT
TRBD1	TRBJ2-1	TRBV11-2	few	CASRTQGIYNEQFF	TGTGCCAGCAGGACACAGGGGATCTACAATGAGCAGTTCTTC
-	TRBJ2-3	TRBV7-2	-	CASVLSASPGTDTQYF	TGTGCCAGCGTTTTATCGGCTAGCCCTGGCACAGATACGCAGTATTTT
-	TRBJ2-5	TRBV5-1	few	CASSLGRKETQYF	TGCGCCAGCAGCTTGGGCAGAAAAGAGACCCAGTACTTC
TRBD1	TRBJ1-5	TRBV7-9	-	CASSLDRGYQPQHF	TGTGCCAGCAGCTTGGACAGGGGGTATCAGCCCCAGCATTTT
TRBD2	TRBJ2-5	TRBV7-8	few	CASSLGLAGGQETQYF	TGTGCCAGCAGCTTAGGGCTAGCGGGAGGACAAGAGACCCAGTACTTC
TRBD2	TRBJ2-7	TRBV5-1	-	CASSRPTSGSHEQYF	TGCGCCAGCAGCCGCCCGACTAGCGGGAGTCACGAGCAGTACTTC
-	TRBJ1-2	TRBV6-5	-	CASSYSRADYGYTF	TGTGCCAGCAGTTACTCGAGGGCGGATTATGGCTACACCTTC
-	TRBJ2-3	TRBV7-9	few	CASSRTPGLDTQYF	TGTGCCAGCAGTCGTACCCCGGGACTAGATACGCAGTATTTT
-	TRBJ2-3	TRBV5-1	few	CASSIAGQSSTDTQYF	TGCGCCAGCAGCATCGCCGGACAGTCTAGCACAGATACGCAGTATTTT
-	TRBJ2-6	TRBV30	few	CAWSVRAGAYSGANVLTF	TGTGCCTGGAGTGTACGGGCAGGGGCCTACTCTGGGGCCAACGTCCTGACTTTC
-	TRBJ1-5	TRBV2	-	CASSDKGGGYSNQPQHF	TGTGCCAGCAGTGATAAGGGAGGGGGTTATAGCAATCAGCCCCAGCATTTT
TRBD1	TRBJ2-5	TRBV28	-	CASSLNRGLVETQYF	TGTGCCAGCAGTTTGAACAGGGGATTGGTAGAGACCCAGTACTTC
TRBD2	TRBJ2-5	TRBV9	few	CASSEGTTQETQYF	TGTGCCAGCAGCGAAGGGACTACCCAGGAGACCCAGTACTTC
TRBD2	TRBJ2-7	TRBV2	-	CASTTGTRYEQYF	TGTGCCAGCACCACCGGGACTAGATACGAGCAGTACTTC
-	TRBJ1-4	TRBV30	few	CAWGQQMNEKLFF	TGTGCCTGGGGACAGCAGATGAATGAAAAACTGTTTTTT
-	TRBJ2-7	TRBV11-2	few	CASSLGNQGEQYF	TGTGCCAGCAGCCTCGGGAATCAGGGGGAGCAGTACTTC
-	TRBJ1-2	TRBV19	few	CASSEQGYYGYTF	TGTGCCAGTAGTGAACAGGGATACTATGGCTACACCTTC
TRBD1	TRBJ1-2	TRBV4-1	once	CASSLRTGDYGYTF	TGCGCCAGCAGCCTAAGGACAGGGGACTATGGCTACACCTTC
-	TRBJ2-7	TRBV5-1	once	CASSLASRGPYEQYF	TGCGCCAGCAGCTTGGCCTCCCGCGGTCCCTACGAGCAGTACTTC
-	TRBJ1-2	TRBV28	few	CASSGSGIGYTF	TGTGCCAGTTCGGGTTCAGGGATCGGCTACACCTTC
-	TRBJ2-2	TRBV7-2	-	CASSAGTGELFF	TGTGCCAGCAGCGCCGGTACCGGGGAGCTGTTTTTT
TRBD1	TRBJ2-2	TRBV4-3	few	CASSQQETGAFDGELFF	TGCGCCAGCAGCCAACAAGAGACAGGGGCCTTTGACGGGGAGCTGTTTTTT
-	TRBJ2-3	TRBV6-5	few	CASRAFRGITDTQYF	TGTGCCAGCAGGGCCTTCAGGGGAATCACAGATACGCAGTATTTT
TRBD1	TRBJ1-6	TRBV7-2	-	CASSQGQGNGNSPLHF	TGTGCCAGCAGCCAGGGACAGGGGAATGGTAATTCACCCCTCCACTTT
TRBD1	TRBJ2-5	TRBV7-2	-	CASSLGTVQETQYF	TGTGCCAGCAGCCTCGGGACAGTCCAAGAGACCCAGTACTTC
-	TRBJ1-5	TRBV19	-	CASHPSPGAGSGNQPQHF	TGTGCCAGCCACCCTTCCCCAGGCGCAGGATCCGGCAATCAGCCCCAGCATTTT
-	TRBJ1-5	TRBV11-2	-	CASSLATGRSNQPQHF	TGTGCCAGCAGCTTAGCTACAGGGAGAAGCAATCAGCCCCAGCATTTT